The T cell receptor (beta chain) under discussion was sequenced for a study of PD-1 blockade in classical Hodgkin lymphoma. The patients all showed relapse after autologous stem cell transplantation, while their brentuximab vedotin exposure varied. Out of thawed PBMCs, magnetic negative selection purified CD4+ T cells. The study recorded best responses of complete response, partial response or progressive disease. A note on this clone: Its antigen is not known.

Only in-frame clones appear in the TCRdb table, and some are missing; sequencing was by immunoSEQ multiplex PCR. The sample lists some 17,000 clones, 85% seen once, with 1% in the top ten. Germline CDR1 reads MDHEN; CDR2 reads SYDVKM. Trimming cost V 5 bases and J 13 bases, with 15 bases left between them. CDR3 length: 12 amino acids. Study outcomes and limitations: Undefined causes, possibly disease activity or prior therapy, underlie the repertoire differences. Reports indicated that newly diagnosed patients had lower baseline TCR diversity than healthy donors did. Researchers reported that CD4+ TCR diversity, though not CD8+, rose significantly by C4D1.

This chain links TRBV28 with TRBJ2-1; no clear D. The sequence derives from a human donor with classical Hodgkin lymphoma. The input for sequencing was CD4+ T cells from blood, taken at baseline. The CDR3 nucleotides are TGTGCCAGCAGTGCCGCCCGCCCCCCACAGTTCTTC. This gives the protein CASSAARPPQFF.